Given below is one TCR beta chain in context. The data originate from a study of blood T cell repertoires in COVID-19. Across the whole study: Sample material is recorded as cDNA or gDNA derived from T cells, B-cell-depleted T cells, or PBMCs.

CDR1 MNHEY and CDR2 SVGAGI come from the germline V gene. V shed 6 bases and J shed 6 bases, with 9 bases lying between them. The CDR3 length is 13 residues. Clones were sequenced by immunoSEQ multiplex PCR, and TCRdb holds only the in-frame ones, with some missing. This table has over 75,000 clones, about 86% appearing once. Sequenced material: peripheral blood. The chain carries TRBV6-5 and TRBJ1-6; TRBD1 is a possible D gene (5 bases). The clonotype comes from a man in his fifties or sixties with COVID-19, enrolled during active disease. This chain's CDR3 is CASRTDSNSPLHF. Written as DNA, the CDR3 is TGTGCCAGCAGAACCGACAGTAATTCACCCCTCCACTTT.